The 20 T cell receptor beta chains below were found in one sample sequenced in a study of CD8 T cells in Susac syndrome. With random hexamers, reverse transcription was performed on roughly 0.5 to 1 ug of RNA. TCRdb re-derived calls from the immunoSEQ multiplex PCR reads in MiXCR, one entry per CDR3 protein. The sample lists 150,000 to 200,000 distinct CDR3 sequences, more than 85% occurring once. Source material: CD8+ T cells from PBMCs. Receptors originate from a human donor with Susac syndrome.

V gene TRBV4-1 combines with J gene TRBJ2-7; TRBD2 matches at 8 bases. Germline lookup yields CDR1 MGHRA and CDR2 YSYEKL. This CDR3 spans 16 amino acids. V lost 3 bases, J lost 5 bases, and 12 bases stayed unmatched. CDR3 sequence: CASSHPPAAGGHEQYF. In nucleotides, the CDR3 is TGCGCCAGCAGCCACCCACCGGCGGCGGGAGGCCACGAGCAGTACTTC.

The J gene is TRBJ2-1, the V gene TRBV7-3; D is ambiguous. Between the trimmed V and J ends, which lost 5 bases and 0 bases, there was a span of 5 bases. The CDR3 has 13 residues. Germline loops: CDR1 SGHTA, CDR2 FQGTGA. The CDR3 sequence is CASSIDSYNEQFF. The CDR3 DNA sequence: TGTGCCAGCAGCATTGACTCCTACAATGAGCAGTTCTTC. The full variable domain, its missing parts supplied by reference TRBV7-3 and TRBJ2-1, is GAGVSQTPSNKVTEKGKYVELRCDPISGHTALYWYRQSLGQGPEFLIYFQGTGAADDSGLPNDRFFAVRPEGSVSTLKIQRTERGDSAVYLCASSIDSYNEQFFGPGTRLTVL.

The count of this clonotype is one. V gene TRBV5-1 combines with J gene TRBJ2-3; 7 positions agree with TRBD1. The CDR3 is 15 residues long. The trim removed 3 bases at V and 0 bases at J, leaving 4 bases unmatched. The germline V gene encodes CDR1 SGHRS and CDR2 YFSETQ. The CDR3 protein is CASSSPGQSTDTQYF. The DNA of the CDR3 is TGCGCCAGCAGCTCACCGGGACAGAGCACAGATACGCAGTATTTT.

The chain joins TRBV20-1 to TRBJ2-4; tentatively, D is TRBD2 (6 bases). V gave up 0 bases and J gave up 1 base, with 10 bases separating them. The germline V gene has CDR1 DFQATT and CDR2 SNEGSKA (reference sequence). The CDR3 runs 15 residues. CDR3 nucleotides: TGCAGTGCTAGAGAAGTAGGAGGGGCCAAAAACATTCAGTACTTC. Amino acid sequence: CSAREVGGAKNIQYF.

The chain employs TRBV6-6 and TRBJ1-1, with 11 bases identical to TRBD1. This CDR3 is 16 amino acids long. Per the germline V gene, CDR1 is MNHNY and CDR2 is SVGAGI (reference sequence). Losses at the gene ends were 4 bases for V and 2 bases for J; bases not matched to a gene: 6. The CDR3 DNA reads TGTGCCAGCAGTTTCGGACAGGGGGCTGCCAACACTGAAGCTTTCTTT. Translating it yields CASSFGQGAANTEAFF.

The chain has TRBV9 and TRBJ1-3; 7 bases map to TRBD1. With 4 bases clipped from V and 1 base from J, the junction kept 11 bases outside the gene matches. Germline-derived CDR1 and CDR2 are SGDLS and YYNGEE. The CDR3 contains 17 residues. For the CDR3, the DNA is TGTGCCAGCAGCCTTAGTATGGGACAGACTTCTGGAAACACCATATATTTT. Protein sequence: CASSLSMGQTSGNTIYF.

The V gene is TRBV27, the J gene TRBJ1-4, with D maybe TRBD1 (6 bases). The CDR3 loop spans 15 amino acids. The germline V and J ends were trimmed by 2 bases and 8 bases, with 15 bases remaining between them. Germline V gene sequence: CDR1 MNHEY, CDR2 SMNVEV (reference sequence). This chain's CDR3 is CASSLHRERREKLFF. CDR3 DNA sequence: TGTGCCAGCAGTTTACACAGGGAGAGAAGGGAAAAACTGTTTTTT. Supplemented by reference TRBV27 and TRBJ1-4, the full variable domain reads EAQVTQNPRYLITVTGKKLTVTCSQNMNHEYMSWYRQDPGLGLRQIYYSMNVEVTDKGDVPEGYKVSRKEKRNFPLILESPSPNQTSLYFCASSLHRERREKLFFGSGTQLSVL.

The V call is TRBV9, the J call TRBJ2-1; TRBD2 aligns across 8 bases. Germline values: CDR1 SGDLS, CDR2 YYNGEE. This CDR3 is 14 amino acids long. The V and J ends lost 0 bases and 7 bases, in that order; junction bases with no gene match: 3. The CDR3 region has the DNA TGTGCCAGCAGCGTAGATGGACTAGCAAATGAGCAGTTCTTC. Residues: CASSVDGLANEQFF.

CDR3 sequence: CASISDRASSGNTIYF. CDR3 DNA sequence: TGTGCCAGCATCTCGGACAGAGCGAGCTCTGGAAACACCATATATTTT. This rearrangement joins TRBV7-9 to TRBJ1-3, with D possibly TRBD1 on 6 matching bases. The CDR3 totals 16 residues. V was trimmed by 7 bases and J by 0 bases, leaving 16 bases between them. Per germline, CDR1 SEHNR and CDR2 FQNEAQ (reference sequence). The full variable domain, completed using reference TRBV7-9 and TRBJ1-3, is DTGVSQNPRHKITKRGQNVTFRCDPISEHNRLYWYRQTLGQGPEFLTYFQNEAQLEKSRLLSDRFSAERPKGSFSTLEIQRTEQGDSAMYLCASISDRASSGNTIYFGEGSWLTVV.

CDR3 nucleotide sequence: TGTGCCAGCAGCTTCTGGCTTTCTAGAGATGAGCAGTTCTTC. This encodes CASSFWLSRDEQFF. The V and J genes are TRBV5-6 and TRBJ2-1; D not resolved. The CDR3 loop spans 14 amino acids. CDR1 is SGHDT, CDR2 YYEEEE, per germline. Trimming removed 2 bases from V and 8 bases from J, with 14 bases in between. The variable domain in full, with the rest retrieved from reference TRBV5-6 and TRBJ2-1, is DAGVTQSPTHLIKTRGQQVTLRCSPKSGHDTVSWYQQALGQGPQFIFQYYEEEERQRGNFPDRFSGHQFPNYSSELNVNALLLGDSALYLCASSFWLSRDEQFFGPGTRLTVL.

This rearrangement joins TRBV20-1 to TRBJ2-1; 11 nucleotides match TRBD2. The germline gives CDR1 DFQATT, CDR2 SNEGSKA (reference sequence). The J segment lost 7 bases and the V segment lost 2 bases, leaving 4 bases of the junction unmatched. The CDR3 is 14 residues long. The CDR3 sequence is CSARTLAGGNEQFF. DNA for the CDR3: TGCAGTGCTAGAACCCTAGCGGGAGGTAATGAGCAGTTCTTC.

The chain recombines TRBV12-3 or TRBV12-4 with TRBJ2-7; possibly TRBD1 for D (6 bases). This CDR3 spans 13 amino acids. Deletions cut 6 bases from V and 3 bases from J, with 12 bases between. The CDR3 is CASSPGQVYEQYF. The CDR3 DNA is TGTGCCAGCAGCCCGGGACAAGTCTACGAGCAGTACTTC.

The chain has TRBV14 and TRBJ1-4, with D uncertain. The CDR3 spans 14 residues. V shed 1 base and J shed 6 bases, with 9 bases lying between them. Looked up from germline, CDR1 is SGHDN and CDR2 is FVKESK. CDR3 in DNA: TGTGCCAGCAGCCAAGTATATCCAGATGAAAAACTGTTTTTT. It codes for CASSQVYPDEKLFF.

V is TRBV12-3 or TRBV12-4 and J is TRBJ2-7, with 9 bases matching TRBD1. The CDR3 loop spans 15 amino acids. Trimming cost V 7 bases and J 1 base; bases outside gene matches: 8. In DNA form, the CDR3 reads TGTGCCAGCACCAAGGACAGGGGATATTCCTACGAGCAGTACTTC. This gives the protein CASTKDRGYSYEQYF.

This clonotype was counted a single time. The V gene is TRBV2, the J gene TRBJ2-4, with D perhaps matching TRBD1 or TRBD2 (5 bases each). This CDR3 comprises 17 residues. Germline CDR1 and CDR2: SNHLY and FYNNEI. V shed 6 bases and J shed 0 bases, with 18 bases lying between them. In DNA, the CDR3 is TGTGCCAGCAGCAGGGAGCGGATACTTCTAGCCAAAAACATTCAGTACTTC. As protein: CASSRERILLAKNIQYF.

Written as DNA, the CDR3 is TGTGCCAGCACCACCACACCCTCGGGACTAGCGGGCAATGAGCAGTTCTTC. It yields the protein CASTTTPSGLAGNEQFF. This chain uses TRBV27 with TRBJ2-1, with 12 positions matching TRBD2. With V trimmed by 7 bases and J by 6 bases, 13 bases remained unmatched. The CDR3 spans 17 residues. The germline CDR1 and CDR2 sequences are MNHEY and SMNVEV (reference sequence).

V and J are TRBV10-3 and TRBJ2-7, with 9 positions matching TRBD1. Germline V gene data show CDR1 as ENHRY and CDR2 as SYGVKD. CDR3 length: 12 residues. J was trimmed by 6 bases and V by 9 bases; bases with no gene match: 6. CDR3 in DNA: TGTGCCATGGGACAGGGAGGGCGCGAGCAGTACTTC. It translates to CAMGQGGREQYF.

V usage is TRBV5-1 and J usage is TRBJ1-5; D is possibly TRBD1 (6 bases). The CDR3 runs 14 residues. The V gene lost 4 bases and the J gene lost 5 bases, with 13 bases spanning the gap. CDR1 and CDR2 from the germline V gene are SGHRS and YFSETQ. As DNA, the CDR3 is TGCGCCAGCAGCCCCGGCGGGGGGCATCAGCCCCAGCATTTT. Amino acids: CASSPGGGHQPQHF.

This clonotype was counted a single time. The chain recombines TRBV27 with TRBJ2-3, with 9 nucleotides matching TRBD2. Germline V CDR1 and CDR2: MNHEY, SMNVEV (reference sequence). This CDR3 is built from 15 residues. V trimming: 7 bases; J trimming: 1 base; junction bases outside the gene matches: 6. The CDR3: CASIPSGEGTDTQYF. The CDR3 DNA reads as TGTGCCAGCATCCCTAGCGGGGAGGGCACAGATACGCAGTATTTT.

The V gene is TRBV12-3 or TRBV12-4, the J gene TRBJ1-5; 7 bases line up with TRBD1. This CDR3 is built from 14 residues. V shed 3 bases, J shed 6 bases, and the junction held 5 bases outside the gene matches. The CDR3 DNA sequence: TGTGCCAGCAGTTTGGGGGACAGAATTCAGCCCCAGCATTTT. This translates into CASSLGDRIQPQHF.